Shown below are 28 T cell receptor beta chains from a single sample sequenced in a study of cytomegalovirus exposure and HLA in healthy donors (dated by TCRdb to about 2017). Libraries were made using the immunoSEQ multiplex PCR assay. The multiplex PCR relied on a mix of 60 forward primers for TCR Vbeta segments and 13 reverse primers for TCR Jbeta segments. Sourced from immuneACCESS, this table was stored by TCRdb with only in-frame sequences that have V and J called. A share of the clones is absent; for the studies checked, an unresolved V gene accounts for under half, and the remainder has no known explanation. The sample profile shows about 110,000 clones; over 65% of them were found once. The top ten hold 3.5% to 5% of the sample. The sample comprised PBMCs. These receptors were taken from a woman aged 40 to 50 in good health and CMV-seropositive.

The chain is built from TRBV2 and TRBJ2-1; 10 bases match TRBD2. Germline loops: CDR1 SNHLY, CDR2 FYNNEI. The CDR3 has 14 residues. J lost 7 bases, V lost 7 bases, and 7 bases had no gene match. The CDR3 sequence: CASILAGAGNEQFF. CDR3 nucleotide sequence: TGTGCCAGCATTCTAGCGGGAGCGGGGAATGAGCAGTTCTTC. Complete variable domain (other parts from reference TRBV2 and TRBJ2-1): EPEVTQTPSHQVTQMGQEVILRCVPISNHLYFYWYRQILGQKVEFLVSFYNNEISEKSEIFDDQFSVERPDGSNFTLKIRSTKLEDSAMYFCASILAGAGNEQFFGPGTRLTVL.

The V and J genes are TRBV6-5 and TRBJ1-2, with D possibly TRBD1 on 6 matching bases. The CDR3 has 14 amino acids. Germline V gene data show CDR1 as MNHEY and CDR2 as SVGAGI. Trimming removed 6 bases at V and 2 bases at J, with 13 bases between. The CDR3 protein is CASSRQASNYGYTF. As DNA, the CDR3 is TGTGCCAGCAGCCGACAGGCTTCCAACTATGGCTACACCTTC.

This sequence joins TRBV9 and TRBJ1-6; D is perhaps TRBD1 (5 bases). Germline loops: CDR1 SGDLS, CDR2 YYNGEE. Trimming cost V 0 bases and J 8 bases, with 9 bases left between them. CDR3 length: 14 residues. CDR3 region: CASSVGGEDSPLHF. In nucleotides, the CDR3 is TGTGCCAGCAGCGTAGGAGGGGAGGATTCACCCCTCCACTTT. Full variable domain (outside the CDR3, taken from reference TRBV9 and TRBJ1-6): DSGVTQTPKHLITATGQRVTLRCSPRSGDLSVYWYQQSLDQGLQFLIQYYNGEERAKGNILERFSAQQFPDLHSELNLSSLELGDSALYFCASSVGGEDSPLHFGNGTRLTVT.

This clone was observed a single time. V usage is TRBV5-4 and J usage is TRBJ2-5, with 12 bases lining up with TRBD2. The CDR3 is 15 residues long. Trimming at V came to 4 bases and at J to 4 bases, leaving 5 bases not matched to a gene. The germline V gene has CDR1 SGHNT and CDR2 YYREEE (reference sequence). The CDR3: CASSPPGLAGETQYF. The DNA for the CDR3 is TGTGCCAGCAGCCCACCGGGACTAGCGGGAGAGACCCAGTACTTC.

V gene TRBV29-1 combines with J gene TRBJ1-4, with 7 positions matching TRBD1. Germline V gives CDR1 SQVTM, CDR2 ANQGSEA. There are 18 residues in the CDR3. Trimming took 3 bases from V and 2 from J; bases not matched to a gene: 15. The CDR3 reads CSVDRGGDSLLTNEKLFF. The CDR3 nucleotides are TGCAGCGTTGATCGGGGGGGGGACAGTTTGTTGACTAATGAAAAACTGTTTTTT.

The rearrangement joins TRBV14 to TRBJ2-7; D remains unclear. The CDR3 is made up of 13 amino acids. The germline gives CDR1 SGHDN, CDR2 FVKESK. V was cut by 0 bases and J by 4 bases, with 7 bases left in between. The CDR3: CASSQDTGYEQYF. CDR3 sequence (DNA): TGTGCCAGCAGCCAAGATACGGGTTACGAGCAGTACTTC.

The rearrangement links TRBV2 to TRBJ2-1; D gene ambiguous. V lost 6 bases to trimming and J lost 3 bases, with 9 bases between them. This CDR3 has 13 amino acids. CDR1 and CDR2 (germline): SNHLY, FYNNEI. CDR3 DNA: TGTGCCAGCAGCGTCACTTTCTACAATGAGCAGTTCTTC. Protein: CASSVTFYNEQFF. Drawing the rest from reference TRBV2 and TRBJ2-1, the complete variable domain is EPEVTQTPSHQVTQMGQEVILRCVPISNHLYFYWYRQILGQKVEFLVSFYNNEISEKSEIFDDQFSVERPDGSNFTLKIRSTKLEDSAMYFCASSVTFYNEQFFGPGTRLTVL.

V is TRBV6-1 and J is TRBJ2-5, with D possibly matching TRBD1 (5 bases). Germline V gives CDR1 MNHNS, CDR2 SASEGT. This CDR3 contains 14 residues. V lost 3 bases, J lost 5 bases, and 13 bases lay in between. DNA for the CDR3: TGTGCCAGCAGTGAGGTTCGAAAGGGGGAGACCCAGTACTTC. As protein: CASSEVRKGETQYF.

The chain combines TRBV5-1 with TRBJ2-3; possible D gene TRBD2, 6 bases. This CDR3 has 13 amino acids. The V end lost 4 bases, the J end lost 4 bases, and 10 bases lay between the germline ends. The germline gives CDR1 SGHRS, CDR2 YFSETQ. CDR3 in DNA: TGCGCCAGCAGCCTCGGAGGGGCAGATACGCAGTATTTT. Translating it yields CASSLGGADTQYF. Full variable domain (remainder filled in from reference TRBV5-1 and TRBJ2-3): KAGVTQTPRYLIKTRGQQVTLSCSPISGHRSVSWYQQTPGQGLQFLFEYFSETQRNKGNFPGRFSGRQFSNSRSEMNVSTLELGDSALYLCASSLGGADTQYFGPGTRLTVL.

This chain links TRBV27 with TRBJ2-7; 7 bases are a match to TRBD1. V dropped 5 bases and J dropped 3; count of bases not matched to a gene: 7. CDR1 and CDR2 from the germline V gene are MNHEY and SMNVEV (reference sequence). The CDR3 has 14 amino acids. DNA of the CDR3: TGTGCCAGCAGTCCCCGGACAGGAGGCTACGAGCAGTACTTC. Translation: CASSPRTGGYEQYF.

V is TRBV25-1 and J is TRBJ1-1; D unresolved. Trimming removed 7 bases at V and 4 bases at J, with 13 bases between. Germline lookup yields CDR1 MGHDK and CDR2 SYGVNS. The CDR3 is made up of 13 amino acids. This CDR3 reads CASMRAGSTEAFF. DNA for the CDR3: TGTGCCAGCATGAGGGCGGGGAGCACTGAAGCTTTCTTT.

This clone was seen a few times. The chain recombines TRBV11-2 with TRBJ2-2, with TRBD2 as a possible D gene (5 bases). Germline CDR1 SGHAT, CDR2 FQNNGV. The CDR3 is 16 amino acids. The ends were cut back, 0 bases at V and 6 bases at J, with 14 bases in the middle. CDR3 DNA: TGTGCCAGCAGCTTAGATTCCGGACTCGGGGCCGGGGAGCTGTTTTTT. Translation gives CASSLDSGLGAGELFF.

Of note for this clone: Other DNA sequences in this specimen translate into the identical CDR3. The J gene is TRBJ2-3, the V gene TRBV4-2, with D possibly being TRBD2 (5 bases). The V end lost 1 base, the J end lost 1 base, and 6 bases lay between the germline ends. Germline V CDR1 and CDR2: LGHNA, YNFKEQ. The CDR3 runs to 14 residues. CDR3 loop: CASSQGRGTDTQYF. The CDR3 region has the DNA TGTGCCAGCAGCCAAGGGCGGGGCACAGATACGCAGTATTTT.

The V call is TRBV5-1, the J call TRBJ1-1; TRBD1 agrees at 7 bases. The CDR3 spans 15 residues. Germline-derived CDR1 and CDR2 are SGHRS and YFSETQ. V was pared by 4 bases and J by 3 bases, with 9 bases of the junction left unmatched. The CDR3 DNA sequence: TGCGCCAGCAGCCCCCTGCGTCAGGGGGACACTGAAGCTTTCTTT. It yields the protein CASSPLRQGDTEAFF.

This chain uses TRBV21-1 with TRBJ2-7; whether TRBD2, the table's D call, matches the DNA was not checked. TRBV21-1 has pseudogene status. This CDR3 is built from 16 residues. CDR3 amino acids: CASSKEGGRSSYEQYF. In DNA, the CDR3 is TGTGCCAGCAGCAAAGAGGGAGGCCGAAGCTCCTACGAGCAGTACTTC.

The J gene is TRBJ2-6, the V gene TRBV11-3; tentatively, D is TRBD2 (5 bases). Germline values: CDR1 SGHNT, CDR2 YENEEA. The V gene lost 8 bases and the J gene lost 2 bases, with 22 bases spanning the gap. This CDR3 region has 18 residues. The chain's CDR3 is CASFSSRARVAGANVLTF. DNA of the CDR3: TGTGCCAGCTTCAGCTCGAGGGCGCGGGTAGCTGGGGCCAACGTCCTGACTTTC.

The J gene is TRBJ2-1, the V gene TRBV7-3; TRBD2 aligns across 9 bases. From germline, CDR1 is SGHTA and CDR2 FQGTGA. CDR3 length equals 14 residues. Trimming at V came to 3 bases and at J to 10 bases, leaving 7 bases not matched to a gene. CDR3 sequence: CASSFSGGSMEQFF. Here the CDR3 DNA reads TGTGCCAGCAGCTTTAGCGGGGGATCGATGGAGCAGTTCTTC.

This clone was counted a single time. V and J are TRBV19 and TRBJ2-1; D might be TRBD1 (5 bases). This CDR3 spans 14 amino acids. V dropped 5 bases and J dropped 7 bases, with 15 bases sitting between them. Germline V lookup: CDR1 LNHDA, CDR2 SQIVND (reference sequence). CDR3 region: CASSYSPTVNEQFF. As DNA, the CDR3 is TGTGCCAGTAGTTACTCTCCGACAGTGAATGAGCAGTTCTTC. The variable domain in full, with the rest retrieved from reference TRBV19 and TRBJ2-1, is DGGITQSPKYLFRKEGQNVTLSCEQNLNHDAMYWYRQDPGQGLRLIYYSQIVNDFQKGDIAEGYSVSREKKESFPLTVTSAQKNPTAFYLCASSYSPTVNEQFFGPGTRLTVL.

CDR3 nucleotides: TGTGCCAGCTCACCCGACAGGAACGATGAAAAACTGTTTTTT. This sequence encodes CASSPDRNDEKLFF. The J gene is TRBJ1-4, the V gene TRBV18; tentative D call: TRBD1 (6 bases). From germline, CDR1 is KGHSH and CDR2 LQKENI. The CDR3 covers 14 residues. V gave up 3 bases and J gave up 6 bases, with 11 bases separating them.

The rearrangement links TRBV9 to TRBJ1-3; D may be TRBD1 (6 bases). The V end lost 4 bases, the J end lost 1 base, and 9 bases lay between the germline ends. The CDR3 runs to 14 residues. Looked up from germline, CDR1 is SGDLS and CDR2 is YYNGEE. The CDR3 DNA follows: TGTGCCAGCAGCCAACAGGGATCTGGAAACACCATATATTTT. Residues: CASSQQGSGNTIYF. Drawing the rest from reference TRBV9 and TRBJ1-3, the complete variable domain is DSGVTQTPKHLITATGQRVTLRCSPRSGDLSVYWYQQSLDQGLQFLIQYYNGEERAKGNILERFSAQQFPDLHSELNLSSLELGDSALYFCASSQQGSGNTIYFGEGSWLTVV.

This clone turned up a few times. The chain has TRBV6-1 and TRBJ2-7; D is perhaps TRBD2 (6 bases). Germline V gene data show CDR1 as MNHNS and CDR2 as SASEGT. Trimming cost V 8 bases and J 6 bases, with 20 bases left between them. The CDR3 runs to 14 residues. CDR3 protein: CASPTGGVAGEQYF. The CDR3 coding sequence is TGTGCCAGCCCCACCGGGGGAGTAGCCGGCGAGCAGTACTTC.

The gene calls are TRBV13 and TRBJ2-5; the match to TRBD2 covers 10 bases. In germline, CDR1 is PRHDT, CDR2 FYEKMQ (reference sequence). The CDR3 has 15 residues. Losses at the gene ends were 5 bases for V and 4 bases for J; bases not matched to a gene: 7. The CDR3 is CASSQGAGGGETQYF. The CDR3 DNA is TGTGCCAGCAGCCAGGGAGCGGGAGGGGGAGAGACCCAGTACTTC.

V is TRBV7-3 and J is TRBJ2-3, with D unresolved. This CDR3 is 15 amino acids long. Germline CDR1 is SGHTA and CDR2 is FQGTGA. V was clipped by 4 bases and J by 1 base, with 12 bases between them. The DNA of the CDR3 is TGTGCCAGCAGCTCCTCCGAGGATCGCACAGATACGCAGTATTTT. Translation gives CASSSSEDRTDTQYF.

This clone appeared a few times. CDR3 protein: CASSYDSGTVSYEQYF. The CDR3 DNA is TGTGCCAGCAGTTACGACTCCGGGACAGTGTCCTACGAGCAGTACTTC. The V and J genes are TRBV6-6 and TRBJ2-7; TRBD1 matches at 7 bases. The germline V gene encodes CDR1 MNHNY and CDR2 SVGAGI (reference sequence). The junction had 8 bases not matched to a gene; V was cut back by 2 bases and J by 1 base. The CDR3 totals 16 residues.

In this sample, this clone turned up once. The rearrangement joins TRBV7-9 to TRBJ1-5; 7 bases align to TRBD1. J was trimmed by 0 bases and V by 9 bases; bases with no gene match: 17. Germline-derived CDR1 and CDR2 are SEHNR and FQNEAQ (reference sequence). This CDR3 has 18 amino acids. The CDR3 spells CASGGGQLPFGSNQPQHF. The CDR3 DNA reads TGTGCCAGTGGTGGGGGACAGCTCCCGTTTGGTAGCAATCAGCCCCAGCATTTT.

The chain recombines TRBV14 with TRBJ1-2, with 7 bases lining up with TRBD1. The length of the CDR3 is 13 residues. Germline CDR1 SGHDN, CDR2 FVKESK. The J segment lost 4 bases and the V segment lost 4 bases, leaving 3 bases of the junction unmatched. CDR3 bases: TGTGCCAGCAGCCTTGGGACAGTCTATGGCTACACCTTC. Amino acid sequence: CASSLGTVYGYTF.

The gene calls are TRBV5-4 and TRBJ2-7; D uncertain. The CDR3 has 11 residues. Germline CDR1 and CDR2: SGHNT and YYREEE (reference sequence). Trimming left V 1 base short and J 6 bases short, with 5 bases between. The CDR3 nucleotides read TGTGCCAGCAGCTTGCGTCCCGAGCAGTACTTC. The encoded protein is CASSLRPEQYF.

This clone was observed a few times. The junction differs from germline at one of its ends, possibly a read error. The chain uses TRBV7-7 and TRBJ2-2; 10 bases match TRBD2. This CDR3 contains 15 residues. The V gene's germline CDR1 is SSHAT and CDR2 FNYEAQ (reference sequence). The DNA of the CDR3 is TGTGCTAGCAGCGCATCTAGCGGGGGTACCGGGGAGCTGTTTTTT. This codes for CASSASSGGTGELFF.